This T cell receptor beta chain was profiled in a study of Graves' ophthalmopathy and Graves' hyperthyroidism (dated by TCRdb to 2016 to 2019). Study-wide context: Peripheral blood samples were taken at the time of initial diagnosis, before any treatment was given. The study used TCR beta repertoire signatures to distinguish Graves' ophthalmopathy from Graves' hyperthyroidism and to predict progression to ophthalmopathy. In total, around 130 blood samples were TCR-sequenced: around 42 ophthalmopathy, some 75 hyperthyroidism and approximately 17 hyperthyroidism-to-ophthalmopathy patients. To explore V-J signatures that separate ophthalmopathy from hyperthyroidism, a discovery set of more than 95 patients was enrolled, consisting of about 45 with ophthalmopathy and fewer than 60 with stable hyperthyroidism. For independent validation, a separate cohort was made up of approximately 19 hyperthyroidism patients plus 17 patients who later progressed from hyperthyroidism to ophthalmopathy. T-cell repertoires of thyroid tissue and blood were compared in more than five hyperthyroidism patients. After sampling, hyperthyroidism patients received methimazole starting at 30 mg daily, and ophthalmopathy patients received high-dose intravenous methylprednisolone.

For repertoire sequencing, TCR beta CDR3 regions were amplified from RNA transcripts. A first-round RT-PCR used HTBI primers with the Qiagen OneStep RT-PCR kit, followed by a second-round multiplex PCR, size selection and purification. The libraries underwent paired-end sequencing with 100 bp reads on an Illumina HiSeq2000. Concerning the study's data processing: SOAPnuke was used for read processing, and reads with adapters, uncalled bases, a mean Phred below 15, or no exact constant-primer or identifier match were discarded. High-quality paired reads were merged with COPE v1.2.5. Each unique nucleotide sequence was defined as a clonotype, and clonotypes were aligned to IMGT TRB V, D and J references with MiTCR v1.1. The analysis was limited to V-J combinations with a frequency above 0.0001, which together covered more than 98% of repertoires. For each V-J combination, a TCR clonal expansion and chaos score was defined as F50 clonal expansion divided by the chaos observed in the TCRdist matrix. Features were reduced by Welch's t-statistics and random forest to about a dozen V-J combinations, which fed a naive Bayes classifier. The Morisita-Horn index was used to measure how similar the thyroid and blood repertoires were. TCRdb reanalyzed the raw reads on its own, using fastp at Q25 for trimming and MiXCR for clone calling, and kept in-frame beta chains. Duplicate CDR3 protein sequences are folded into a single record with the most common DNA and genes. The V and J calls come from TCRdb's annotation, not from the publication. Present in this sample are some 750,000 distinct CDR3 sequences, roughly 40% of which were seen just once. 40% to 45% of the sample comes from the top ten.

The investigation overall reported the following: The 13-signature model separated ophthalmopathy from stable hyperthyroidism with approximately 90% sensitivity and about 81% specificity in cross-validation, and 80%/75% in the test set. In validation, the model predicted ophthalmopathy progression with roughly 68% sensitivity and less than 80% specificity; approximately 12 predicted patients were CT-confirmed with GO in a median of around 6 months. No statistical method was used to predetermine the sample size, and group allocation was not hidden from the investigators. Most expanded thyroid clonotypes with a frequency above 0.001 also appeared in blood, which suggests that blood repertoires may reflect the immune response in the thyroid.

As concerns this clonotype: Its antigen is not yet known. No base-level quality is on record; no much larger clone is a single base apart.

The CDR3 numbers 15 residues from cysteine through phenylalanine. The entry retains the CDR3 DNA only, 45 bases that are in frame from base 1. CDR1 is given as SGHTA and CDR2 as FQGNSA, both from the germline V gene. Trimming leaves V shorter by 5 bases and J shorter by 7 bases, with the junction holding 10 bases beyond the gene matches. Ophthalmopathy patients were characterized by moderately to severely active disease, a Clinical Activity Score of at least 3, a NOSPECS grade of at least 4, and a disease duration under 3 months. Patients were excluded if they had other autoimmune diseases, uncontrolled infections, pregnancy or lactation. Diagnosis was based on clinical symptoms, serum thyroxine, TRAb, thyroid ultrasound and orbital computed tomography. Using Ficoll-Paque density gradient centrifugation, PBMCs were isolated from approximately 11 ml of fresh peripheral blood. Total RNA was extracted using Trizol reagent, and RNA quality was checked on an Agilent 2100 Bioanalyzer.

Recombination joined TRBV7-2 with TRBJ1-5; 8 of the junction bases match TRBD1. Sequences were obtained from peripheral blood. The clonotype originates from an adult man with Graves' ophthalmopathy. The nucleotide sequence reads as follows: TGTGCCAGCAGCCTGAAATTGACAGGGGTCCAGCCCCAGCATTTT. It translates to CASSLKLTGVQPQHF.